A selection of T cell receptor beta chains follows, all from one sample in a study of CD8 T cells in Susac syndrome. TCRdb re-called the immunoSEQ multiplex PCR reads with MiXCR, one entry per CDR3 protein. In the table there are about 190,000 distinct CDR3 sequences, approximately 94% of which are singletons. Source material: CD4+ T cells from PBMCs. These receptors were obtained from a human donor with Susac syndrome. Both conserved end residues are part of each CDR3. The order of the fields is D gene, clone size, V gene, J gene, CDR3 DNA, CDR3 protein. The D gene is left open where the match is weak. Size is stated for part of the rows, as once, few or many counts, or as a class when the clone is expanded.

NA	once	TRBV6-5	TRBJ1-5	TGTGCCAGCGGTTTACGGGGGGCTCAGCCCCAGCATTTT	CASGLRGAQPQHF
NA	NA	TRBV20-1	TRBJ2-7	TGCAGTGCTTTAGGAGGGGATCCCCCCTACGAGCAGTACTTC	CSALGGDPPYEQYF
NA	NA	TRBV4-1	TRBJ2-5	TGCGCCAGCAGCTCCCGGGACAACCAAGAGACCCAGTACTTC	CASSSRDNQETQYF
TRBD2	NA	TRBV3-1	TRBJ2-3	TGTGCCAGCAGCCAAAGACCGGGACTAGCGTGGGATACGCAGTATTTT	CASSQRPGLAWDTQYF
NA	NA	TRBV20-1	TRBJ2-3	TGCAGTGCTATTCGGCGTGTTACTAGCACAGATACGCAGTATTTT	CSAIRRVTSTDTQYF
TRBD2	few	TRBV5-6	TRBJ2-5	TGTGCCAGCAGCTTGTCGGGGGGCCAAGAGACCCAGTACTTC	CASSLSGGQETQYF
NA	NA	TRBV28	TRBJ1-6	TGTGCCAGCAGGGCAGGGCGATCACCCCTCCACTTT	CASRAGRSPLHF
NA	NA	TRBV12-3/TRBV12-4	TRBJ1-1	TGTGCCAGCAGGGCCGGGGGAGGCCGGGTCTCAGCTTTCTTT	CASRAGGGRVSAFF
NA	NA	TRBV29-1	TRBJ2-4	TGCAGCGTTGATATTATGGACATTCAGTACTTC	CSVDIMDIQYF
NA	NA	TRBV6-1	TRBJ2-2	TGTGCCAGCACCCTGATTCCCCTCACCCCGGTTTTGTCCGGGGAGCTGTTTTTT	CASTLIPLTPVLSGELFF
NA	NA	TRBV15	TRBJ2-6	TGTGCCACCAGCAGCCCCGTCAGGGGCAAGGACCAGCCTGGGGCCAACGTCCTGACTTTC	CATSSPVRGKDQPGANVLTF
NA	NA	TRBV2	TRBJ1-5	TGTGCCAGCAGTGAATATAGAAGTGGCAATCAGCCCCAGCATTTT	CASSEYRSGNQPQHF
NA	NA	TRBV20-1	TRBJ1-4	TGCAGTGCAAAGGACGGAGACAATGAAAAACTGTTTTTT	CSAKDGDNEKLFF
NA	NA	TRBV4-1	TRBJ2-7	TGCGCCAGCAGCCAAGAGTACCGGGACTACGAGCAGTACTTC	CASSQEYRDYEQYF
TRBD2	NA	TRBV7-3	TRBJ2-1	TGTGCCAGCAGCTCCCAGCGGGGACCCTACAATGAGCAGTTCTTC	CASSSQRGPYNEQFF
NA	NA	TRBV3-1	TRBJ2-7	TGTGCCAGCAGCCGCTCCTACGAGCAGTACTTC	CASSRSYEQYF
TRBD2	NA	TRBV11-2	TRBJ2-7	TGTGCCAGCAGCTTGGTAGCGGGGGCCTCGGGGGAGCAGTACTTC	CASSLVAGASGEQYF
TRBD1	once	TRBV28	TRBJ2-1	TGTGCCAGCACCCCCCCGGGACAGCAAAATGAGCAGTTCTTC	CASTPPGQQNEQFF
TRBD1	NA	TRBV7-2	TRBJ2-5	TGTGCCAGCAGGGCAATACAGGGGCCGCCACAAGAGACCCAGTACTTC	CASRAIQGPPQETQYF
NA	NA	TRBV19	TRBJ2-5	TGTGCCAGTAGTCCCTCTGCCGAGACCCAGTACTTC	CASSPSAETQYF
TRBD1	NA	TRBV20-1	TRBJ2-5	TGCAGTGCCCCATCGGACAGGGGGCAAGAGACCCAGTACTTC	CSAPSDRGQETQYF
NA	NA	TRBV30	TRBJ1-2	TGTGCCTGGGGTCTGGAAGGGTTGTATAACTATGGCTACACCTTC	CAWGLEGLYNYGYTF
TRBD1	NA	TRBV29-1	TRBJ1-1	TGCAGCGTGGCCCCGACAGGGGCTCATGAAGCTTTCTTT	CSVAPTGAHEAFF
NA	NA	TRBV28	TRBJ1-1	TGTGCCAGCAGGACCGACCCTTGGGGTGAAGCTTTCTTT	CASRTDPWGEAFF
TRBD2	NA	TRBV12-3/TRBV12-4	TRBJ2-2	TGTGCCAGCAGTTTGAGGGAGGGGAAGGGGCCCGGGGAGCTGTTTTTT	CASSLREGKGPGELFF
NA	NA	TRBV19	TRBJ2-3	TGTGCCAGCGCGACAGTGACAGATACGCAGTATTTT	CASATVTDTQYF
NA	NA	TRBV9	TRBJ2-1	TGTGCCAGCAGCGTACCGGGACTTTACAATGAGCAGTTCTTC	CASSVPGLYNEQFF
NA	NA	TRBV29-1	TRBJ1-1	TGCAGCTCAACAGTTTCCCCCAACACTGAAGCTTTCTTT	CSSTVSPNTEAFF
NA	NA	TRBV6-5	TRBJ2-3	TGTGCCAGCAGAAATTACGGGGGCGGCACAGATACGCAGTATTTT	CASRNYGGGTDTQYF
NA	NA	TRBV4-2	TRBJ2-7	TGTGCCAGCAGCCAAGATATTTCCAGCGGCGAGCAGTACTTC	CASSQDISSGEQYF
TRBD1	NA	TRBV20-1	TRBJ2-5	TGCAGTGCTGGCACAGACAGGGTCTTTGGGCAAGAGACCCAGTACTTC	CSAGTDRVFGQETQYF
NA	NA	TRBV11-1	TRBJ2-1	TGTGCCAGCAGCTCTCTATCGATAGTTTACAATGAGCAGTTCTTC	CASSSLSIVYNEQFF
NA	NA	TRBV30	TRBJ1-3	TGTGCCTGGACCGCAGGGACTGGAAACACCATATATTTT	CAWTAGTGNTIYF
TRBD1	NA	TRBV20-1	TRBJ2-7	TGCAGTGCTAGAACCGGGACAGCCTCCTACGAGCAGTACTTC	CSARTGTASYEQYF
TRBD1	NA	TRBV12-3/TRBV12-4	TRBJ1-5	TGTGCCAGCAGTGCGGACAGGAGTGGTCCCCAGCATTTT	CASSADRSGPQHF
TRBD2	NA	TRBV29-1	TRBJ2-1	TGCAGCGTTGCAGGCGGGGGGTTCTTACGCGAGCAGTTCTTC	CSVAGGGFLREQFF
TRBD2	NA	TRBV20-1	TRBJ2-3	TGCAGTGCTAGTGGGGGACTAGGCACAGATACGCAGTATTTT	CSASGGLGTDTQYF
NA	NA	TRBV14	TRBJ2-5	TGTGCCAGCAGCCAAGGACGTCACTGGGTAGAGACCCAGTACTTC	CASSQGRHWVETQYF
NA	NA	TRBV30	TRBJ2-7	TGTGCCTGGAGTAGTGACAACACCTACGAGCAGTACTTC	CAWSSDNTYEQYF
TRBD2	NA	TRBV5-1	TRBJ2-5	TGCGCCAGCAGGACTAGCGGGGTGGAGACCCAGTACTTC	CASRTSGVETQYF
TRBD2	NA	TRBV20-1	TRBJ2-5	TGCAGTGCTACCCCGGGGGGGCGGGAGACCCAGTACTTC	CSATPGGRETQYF
NA	NA	TRBV27	TRBJ2-2	TGTGCCAGCAGTTTGGGGCAGGGCAGAAACACCGGGGAGCTGTTTTTT	CASSLGQGRNTGELFF
NA	NA	TRBV20-1	TRBJ1-1	TGCAGTGCTAGTCATCCATATCTGAACACTGAAGCTTTCTTT	CSASHPYLNTEAFF
TRBD1	NA	TRBV30	TRBJ2-1	TGTGCCAGGACGGGACAGAAGAATAATGAGCAGTTCTTC	CARTGQKNNEQFF
NA	NA	TRBV2	TRBJ1-1	TGTGCCAGCAGAGTAGGGGGAACTGAAGCTTTCTTT	CASRVGGTEAFF